The text below deals with one TCR beta chain. Germline assignment: CDR1 SGHRS and CDR2 YFSETQ. The CDR3 contains 16 residues. Trimming cost V 7 bases and J 10 bases; bases outside gene matches: 18. The sample is drawn from a study of CD8 T cells in Susac syndrome. The authors carried out high-throughput sequencing of TCR beta. They applied it to CD8+ and CD4+ T cells obtained from blood. TEMRA cells were enriched by FACS, and CD4+ and CD8+ T cells were negatively isolated. About 0.5 to 1 ug RNA was reverse transcribed with random hexamers. A multiplex approach, immunoSEQ multiplex PCR, amplified TCR beta CDR3 across 54 Vbeta and 13 Jbeta. TCRdb ran MiXCR on the immunoSEQ multiplex PCR reads and lists one entry per CDR3 protein. This sample has about 150,000 distinct CDR3 sequences; 92% occur once, and the top ten carry around 0.087%.

The TCR originated in a human donor in good health. This chain joins TRBV5-1 and TRBJ2-2; 8 nucleotides agree with TRBD1. The sequencing sample was made of CD4+ T cells from PBMCs. The DNA for the CDR3 is TGCGCCAGCGCCTACTTTCGACAGGGGAGCGGCGTGGAGCTGTTTTTT. Protein sequence: CASAYFRQGSGVELFF. Using reference TRBV5-1 and TRBJ2-2 for the parts outside the CDR3, the full variable domain is KAGVTQTPRYLIKTRGQQVTLSCSPISGHRSVSWYQQTPGQGLQFLFEYFSETQRNKGNFPGRFSGRQFSNSRSEMNVSTLELGDSALYLCASAYFRQGSGVELFFGEGSRLTVL.